The clone carrying this TCR beta chain was seen a handful of times. The antigen is unknown. TCRdb keeps only in-frame clones here, not all; method: immunoSEQ multiplex PCR. The data hold tens of thousands of clones, with about 85% observed a single time. The data derive from a study of OX40 agonist ivuxolimab in advanced cancers. About the research overall: The study treated patients with ivuxolimab, an agonistic anti-OX40 (CD134) antibody. Participants averaged approximately 60 years of age (range roughly 23 to 90) and were around 80% male.

Study observations and caveats: Certain nonresponders likewise exhibited a low normalized T-cell clonal expansion. Dose levels from 0.1 to 3.0 mg/kg saw CD4+ and CD8+ blood T cells expand clonally by week 6.

The CDR3 spans 17 residues. Trimming cost V 2 bases and J 8 bases, with 19 bases left between them. The germline CDR1 and CDR2 sequences are KGHSH and LQKENI. This sequence joins TRBV18 and TRBJ1-6; D uncertain. This TCR came from an adult with an advanced solid tumor such as melanoma, head and neck, liver or kidney cancer. Specimen: CD4+ or CD8+ T cells sorted from blood, collected in a trial of the OX40 agonist ivuxolimab. The CDR3 bases are TGTGCCAGCTCACCATTTACCTTTTCGGGGTCGGATTCACCCCTCCACTTT. This translates into CASSPFTFSGSDSPLHF.